This T cell receptor (beta chain) was captured by sequencing in a study of PD-L1 blockade in urothelial cancer. Study in general: About 90% of the roughly 29 patients were men whose urothelial cancer was bladder-origin. Blood samples had a median of 141,255 T cells.

Study conclusions and caveats: Pretreatment clonality of the blood TCR repertoire below the median was predictive of superior survival.

Sequencing was performed with immunoSEQ multiplex PCR; in TCRdb, only in-frame clones are kept and a portion is missing. The sample holds approximately 38,000 clones, around four fifths seen once. Comments on this clone: Its antigen is undetermined.

Each patient's cancer was a locally advanced or metastatic urothelial carcinoma. The CDR3 length is 17 residues. Germline CDR1 MGHDK, CDR2 SYGVNS. After removal of 5 bases from V and 0 bases from J, the junction contained 7 bases not matched to a gene. The chain combines TRBV25-1 with TRBJ2-6; 7 nucleotides line up with TRBD1. This clonotype originated in a man in his 60s with urothelial cancer. The specimen comprised PBMCs, sampled around atezolizumab (anti-PD-L1) treatment. The DNA of the CDR3 is TGTGCCAGCAGTCCGGGACAGTCTCACTCTGGGGCCAACGTCCTGACTTTC. Protein: CASSPGQSHSGANVLTF.